The 31 T cell receptor beta chains listed next were all sequenced from one sample in a study of vaccination and CD4 T cells after COVID-19. The study sequenced cultured CD4+ T cell DNA using the Oncomine TCR Beta short-read assay. TCRdb reanalysed the PCR reads using MiXCR and keeps one entry per CDR3 protein. The sample shows some 25,000 distinct CDR3 sequences, roughly 40% of them seen only once. Treatment: approximately 11-day PBMC culture with coronavirus spike peptide pools or control peptides (ViraFEST assay). The antigens for these receptors are not known. The sample was CD4+ T cells from blood, cultured in vitro. The receptors here all came from a human donor who had recovered from COVID-19.

For this clonotype: The limits of the CDR3 on the DNA are not certain, so only TCRdb's listed CDR3 is given. The genes are TRBV28 and TRBJ1-2; the table's TRBD1 call for D was not verified on the DNA. Germline CDR1 reads MDHEN; CDR2 reads SYDVKM. 14 amino acids form the CDR3, both terminal residues included. This chain's CDR3 is CASSSSDRNYGYTF.

The rearrangement uses TRBV4-1 and TRBJ1-3, with 7 bases matching TRBD1. CDR1 and CDR2 from the germline V gene are MGHRA and YSYEKL. CDR3 length: 18 amino acids. V trimming: 3 bases; J trimming: 2 bases; junction bases outside the gene matches: 13. In DNA, the CDR3 is TGCGCCAGCAGCCATGTAAAAAACAGGGGCAGTGCTGGAAACACCATATATTTT. Protein product: CASSHVKNRGSAGNTIYF.

The chain recombines TRBV5-1 with TRBJ2-3, with 9 bases that match TRBD1. This CDR3 spans 15 amino acids. CDR1 and CDR2 (germline): SGHRS, YFSETQ. V shed 4 bases and J 4 bases; nucleotides not matched to a gene: 7. For the CDR3, the DNA is TGCGCCAGCAGCCTAGGGACAGGGTTATCAGATACGCAGTATTTT. Translating gives CASSLGTGLSDTQYF.

This clonotype was counted a few times. This chain uses TRBV19 with TRBJ1-5, with D unresolved. The CDR3 is 15 residues long. The V gene lost 3 bases and the J gene lost 5 bases, with 14 bases spanning the gap. The germline gives CDR1 LNHDA, CDR2 SQIVND (reference sequence). CDR3 region: CASSIPEKKDQPQHF. CDR3 coding DNA: TGTGCCAGTAGTATCCCAGAAAAAAAGGATCAGCCCCAGCATTTT.

V is TRBV18 and J is TRBJ2-5; TRBD2 matches at 15 bases. CDR1 is KGHSH and CDR2 is LQKENI in the germline V gene. The V gene end was trimmed by 6 bases and the J gene end by 6 bases; junction bases not matched to a gene: 14. The CDR3 runs 18 residues. CDR3 nucleotide sequence: TGTGCCAGCTCGTGGACTAGCGGGGGGGCCTCGGCTGGCCAGACCCAGTACTTC. This translates into CASSWTSGGASAGQTQYF.

The rearrangement uses TRBV19 and TRBJ1-5; D is undetermined. V lost 5 bases to trimming and J lost 0 bases, with 14 bases between them. CDR3 length: 16 amino acids. Germline values: CDR1 LNHDA, CDR2 SQIVND (reference sequence). CDR3: CASSLLPTGSNQPQHF. In DNA form, the CDR3 reads TGTGCCAGTAGTCTTTTACCGACGGGTAGCAATCAGCCCCAGCATTTT.

V usage is TRBV20-1 and J usage is TRBJ1-1; 7 bases agree with TRBD1. J gave up 3 bases and V 3 bases, and 16 bases lay outside the gene matches. The germline V gene encodes CDR1 DFQATT and CDR2 SNEGSKA (reference sequence). This CDR3 has 17 amino acids. The chain's CDR3 is CSARSTGPFRSDTEAFF. For the CDR3, the DNA is TGCAGTGCTAGGTCGACAGGGCCGTTTAGATCGGACACTGAAGCTTTCTTT.

V and J are TRBV25-1 and TRBJ1-1; the match to TRBD1 covers 8 bases. CDR1 and CDR2 from the germline V gene are MGHDK and SYGVNS. V was clipped by 0 bases and J by 7 bases; unmatched bases: 16. The length of the CDR3 is 18 residues. In DNA form, the CDR3 reads TGTGCCAGCAGTGAATACAATGACGGACAGGGTTCTTGGGTTGAAGCTTTCTTT. This codes for CASSEYNDGQGSWVEAFF. Based on the CDR3 plus reference TRBV25-1 and TRBJ1-1, the full variable domain is EADIYQTPRYLVIGTGKKITLECSQTMGHDKMYWYQQDPGMELHLIHYSYGVNSTEKGDLSSESTVSRIRTEHFPLTLESARPSHTSQYLCASSEYNDGQGSWVEAFFGQGTRLTVV.

The CDR3 DNA reads as TGTGCCTGGAATTTGGCAGGTCTGAACACTGAAGCTTTCTTT. Amino acids: CAWNLAGLNTEAFF. The chain joins TRBV30 to TRBJ1-1, with D uncertain. Trimming removed 4 bases from V and 0 bases from J, with 12 bases in between. Germline V lookup: CDR1 GTSNPN, CDR2 SVGIG (reference sequence). This CDR3 is built from 14 residues.

The chain combines TRBV6-2 or TRBV6-3 with TRBJ2-7; 11 bases align to TRBD2. The CDR3 totals 16 residues. The V gene end was trimmed by 6 bases and the J gene end by 0 bases; junction bases not matched to a gene: 7. Germline V gene data show CDR1 as MNHEY and CDR2 as SVGEGT. The CDR3 spells CASRRLTSGTSYEQYF. Written as DNA, the CDR3 is TGTGCCAGCAGGAGATTGACTAGCGGGACCTCCTACGAGCAGTACTTC.

This clonotype was seen a single time. A junction end diverges from the germline sequence, so it may reflect a read error. The chain has TRBV20-1 and TRBJ2-1; 9 nucleotides agree with TRBD2. Germline V gene data show CDR1 as DFQATT and CDR2 as SNEGSKA (reference sequence). The CDR3 has 16 residues. The CDR3 DNA follows: TGCAGTGCGGGGCTAGCGGGGTCGAGCTCCTACAATAAGCAGTTCTTC. Translation: CSAGLAGSSSYNKQFF.

The V call is TRBV6-2 or TRBV6-3, the J call TRBJ2-2; 14 bases are shared with TRBD2. This CDR3 region has 19 residues. Germline CDR1 is MNHEY and CDR2 is SVGEGT. The junction had 7 bases not matched to a gene; V was cut back by 4 bases and J by 0 bases. The CDR3, as DNA: TGTGCCAGCAGTTCCCGGACTAGCGGGAGGCCTCCGAACACCGGGGAGCTGTTTTTT. It is translated as CASSSRTSGRPPNTGELFF.

This clonotype was detected a few times. The V and J genes are TRBV28 and TRBJ1-5; weak D call: TRBD1 (6 bases). This CDR3 comprises 16 residues. V was clipped by 5 bases and J by 4 bases, with 18 bases between them. Germline CDR1 reads MDHEN; CDR2 reads SYDVKM. DNA of the CDR3: TGTGCCAGCAGTCTATCACAGGGATATAGGAATCAGCCCCAGCATTTT. Translation: CASSLSQGYRNQPQHF. The complete variable domain, with remaining parts taken from reference TRBV28 and TRBJ1-5, reads DVKVTQSSRYLVKRTGEKVFLECVQDMDHENMFWYRQDPGLGLRLIYFSYDVKMKEKGDIPEGYSVSREKKERFSLILESASTNQTSMYLCASSLSQGYRNQPQHFGDGTRLSIL.

The CDR3 DNA follows: TGTGCCACCAGTCAAAAGGGGGGATTGAACACTGAAGCTTTCTTT. Translation: CATSQKGGLNTEAFF. This chain connects TRBV24-1 to TRBJ1-1, with a weak D call TRBD1 (6 bases). Trimming took off 6 bases at V and 0 bases at J, with 13 bases between the two ends. The CDR3 runs 15 residues. Germline CDR1 reads KGHDR; CDR2 reads SFDVKD.

The V and J genes are TRBV6-5 and TRBJ1-2; D possibly corresponds to TRBD1 (5 bases). This CDR3 has 16 residues. V was cut by 0 bases and J by 2 bases, with 13 bases left in between. The germline V gene encodes CDR1 MNHEY and CDR2 SVGAGI. CDR3 bases: TGTGCCAGCAGTTACTCAAGCGGGGGGGGGAACTATGGCTACACCTTC. This translates into CASSYSSGGGNYGYTF.

The rearrangement uses TRBV12-5 and TRBJ1-6; the D gene is possibly TRBD1 (5 bases). Trimming shortened V by 0 bases and J by 5 bases, and 11 bases separated the two germline ends. The V gene's germline CDR1 is LGHNT and CDR2 FRNRAP. The CDR3 extends over 16 amino acids. CDR3 DNA sequence: TGTGCTAGTGGTTTGGTAGAGGGACCTAATAATTCACCCCTCCACTTT. Translated: CASGLVEGPNNSPLHF.

This clonotype has a handful of counts. The V gene is TRBV20-1, the J gene TRBJ1-2, with D perhaps matching TRBD1 (6 bases). The CDR3 contains 13 residues. Germline CDR1 and CDR2: DFQATT and SNEGSKA (reference sequence). CDR3 protein: CRHKEDRRYGYTF. The CDR3 DNA reads as TGCAGGCACAAGGAGGACAGACGCTATGGCTACACCTTC.

For the CDR3, the DNA is TGTGCCAGCAGTTACTCCGAGGTGAACACTGAAGCTTTCTTT. Amino acid sequence: CASSYSEVNTEAFF. The gene calls are TRBV6-5 and TRBJ1-1; no clear D gene. The germline V and J ends were trimmed by 0 bases and 0 bases, with 5 bases remaining between them. This CDR3 is 14 amino acids long. Per the germline V gene, CDR1 is MNHEY and CDR2 is SVGAGI.

This clonotype has only a few counts. The J gene is TRBJ1-2, the V gene TRBV7-3; TRBD1 aligns across 8 bases. Looked up from germline, CDR1 is SGHTA and CDR2 is FQGTGA. With 4 bases clipped from V and 6 bases from J, the junction kept 10 bases outside the gene matches. The CDR3 length is 15 residues. CDR3 region: CASSSSLTGADGYTF. For the CDR3, the DNA is TGTGCCAGCAGCTCATCCCTGACAGGGGCCGATGGCTACACCTTC.

This sequence joins TRBV7-9 and TRBJ2-1, with 8 bases lining up with TRBD2. The trim removed 5 bases at V and 1 base at J, leaving 10 bases unmatched. CDR3 length equals 17 residues. Germline loops: CDR1 SEHNR, CDR2 FQNEAQ (reference sequence). CDR3 protein: CASSTLLSGASYNEQFF. The CDR3 DNA reads TGTGCCAGCAGCACCCTCCTTAGCGGGGCGTCCTACAATGAGCAGTTCTTC.

The chain joins TRBV9 to TRBJ2-3; 8 bases are a match to TRBD2. Per germline, CDR1 SGDLS and CDR2 YYNGEE. V lost 4 bases and J lost 0; bases outside the gene matches: 7. The CDR3 has 16 residues. The CDR3 sequence: CASSSRGGKSTDTQYF. The CDR3 region has the DNA TGTGCCAGCAGCTCACGGGGGGGCAAAAGCACAGATACGCAGTATTTT.

This clonotype appeared a few times. The gene calls are TRBV4-1 and TRBJ2-6, with 8 positions matching TRBD1. Unmatched junction bases numbered 6, after V lost 0 bases and J lost 2 bases. Germline CDR1 reads MGHRA; CDR2 reads YSYEKL. The CDR3 covers 18 residues. This CDR3 reads CASSQEMAGGAGANVLTF. The DNA for the CDR3 is TGCGCCAGCAGCCAAGAAATGGCAGGGGGCGCTGGGGCCAACGTCCTGACTTTC.

This chain uses TRBV7-9 with TRBJ2-4, with D possibly being TRBD1 (6 bases). The CDR3 extends over 15 amino acids. Germline lookup yields CDR1 SEHNR and CDR2 FQNEAQ (reference sequence). V dropped 3 bases and J dropped 8 bases, with 17 bases sitting between them. DNA for the CDR3: TGTGCCAGCAGCTTGACAACAGGGTTTTCGGACATTCAGTACTTC. It translates to CASSLTTGFSDIQYF.

This clonotype has just a few counts. The chain joins TRBV20-1 to TRBJ2-2; D may correspond to TRBD1 or TRBD2 (6 bases each). Germline V gene sequence: CDR1 DFQATT, CDR2 SNEGSKA (reference sequence). The CDR3 length is 17 residues. The ends were cut back, 0 bases at V and 2 bases at J, with 16 bases in the middle. The CDR3 nucleotides are TGCAGTGCTAGAGATCAGTCGGGGGCGGTCAACACCGGGGAGCTGTTTTTT. Translating gives CSARDQSGAVNTGELFF.

The chain has TRBV2 and TRBJ1-1; 11 bases match TRBD1. The CDR3 is 16 residues long. Trimming cost V 0 bases and J 4 bases; bases outside gene matches: 4. Germline-derived CDR1 and CDR2 are SNHLY and FYNNEI. The DNA for the CDR3 is TGTGCCAGCAGTGAAGCGCTTGGGACAGGGGGCACTGAAGCTTTCTTT. Encoded protein: CASSEALGTGGTEAFF.

The rearrangement uses TRBV5-4 and TRBJ2-1, with TRBD2 as a possible D gene (5 bases). Trimming pared 1 base from V and 5 bases from J, leaving 13 bases between. The V gene's germline CDR1 is SGHNT and CDR2 YYREEE (reference sequence). There are 15 residues in the CDR3. The CDR3 is CASSLSAGGDNEQFF. CDR3 DNA: TGTGCCAGCAGCTTGTCGGCGGGTGGGGACAATGAGCAGTTCTTC.

This clonotype was observed a handful of times. The chain recombines TRBV7-8 with TRBJ2-2; D unresolved. Between the trimmed V and J ends, which lost 4 bases and 7 bases, there was a span of 13 bases. In germline, CDR1 is SGHVS, CDR2 FQNEAQ. This CDR3 has 14 amino acids. CDR3 coding DNA: TGTGCCAGCAGCTCCATACAACGTATCGGGGAGCTGTTTTTT. This translates into CASSSIQRIGELFF.

The chain couples TRBV7-2 to TRBJ2-7; tentatively, D is TRBD1 (6 bases). V dropped 1 base and J dropped 11 bases, with 18 bases sitting between them. The CDR3 spans 14 residues. Germline CDR1 SGHTA, CDR2 FQGNSA. CDR3 DNA: TGTGCCAGCAGCTTAGAAGTGGTGGGGACAAGGGAGTACTTC. Amino acid sequence: CASSLEVVGTREYF.

This clonotype was seen a single time. At one boundary the junction diverges from the germline segment, which might be a read error. The V call is TRBV7-6, the J call TRBJ2-4; TRBD1 matches at 10 bases. The CDR3 runs to 14 residues. Per germline, CDR1 SGHVS and CDR2 FNYEAQ. The CDR3 protein is CASSSYLTGTGVHF. In nucleotides, the CDR3 is TGTGCCAGCAGCTCTTACCTCACCGGGACAGGGGTGCACTTC.

The chain is built from TRBV6-1 and TRBJ2-1; TRBD1 matches 11 bases. The CDR3 covers 16 residues. Germline assignment: CDR1 MNHNS and CDR2 SASEGT. Trimming took 3 bases from V and 0 from J; bases not matched to a gene: 1. The CDR3 region is CASSDGTGGSYNEQFF. CDR3 DNA: TGTGCCAGCAGTGACGGGACAGGGGGCTCCTACAATGAGCAGTTCTTC.

The count of this clonotype is one. The chain carries TRBV2 and TRBJ2-2; 10 bases are a match to TRBD1. The J segment lost 4 bases and the V segment lost 6 bases, leaving 14 bases of the junction unmatched. The CDR3 consists of 18 residues. Germline lookup yields CDR1 SNHLY and CDR2 FYNNEI. CDR3 region: CASSEGQGSVFRTGELFF. CDR3 nucleotide sequence: TGTGCCAGCAGCGAGGGACAGGGGTCAGTTTTTCGCACCGGGGAGCTGTTTTTT.